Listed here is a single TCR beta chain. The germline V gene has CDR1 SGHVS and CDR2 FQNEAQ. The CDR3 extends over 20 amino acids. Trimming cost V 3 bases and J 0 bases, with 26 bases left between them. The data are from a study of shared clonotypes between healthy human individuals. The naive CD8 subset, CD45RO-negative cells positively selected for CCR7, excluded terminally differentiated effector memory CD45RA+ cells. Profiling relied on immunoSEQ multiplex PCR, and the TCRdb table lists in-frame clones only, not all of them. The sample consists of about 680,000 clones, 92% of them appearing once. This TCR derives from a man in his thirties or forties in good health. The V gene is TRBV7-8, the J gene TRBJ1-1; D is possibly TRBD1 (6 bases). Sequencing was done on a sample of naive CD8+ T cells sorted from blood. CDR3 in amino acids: CASSLYGGSQGSTLNTEAFF. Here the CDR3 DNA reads TGTGCCAGCAGCTTGTATGGTGGCAGCCAGGGGAGTACATTGAACACTGAAGCTTTCTTT.